The 5 T cell receptor beta chains presented below share a single source sample, sequenced in a study of patients and donors after allogeneic stem cell transplantation (dated by TCRdb to 2020 to 2022). The library was produced with RT-PCR. Sequencing was performed on a NextSeq 550. TCRdb cleaned the public reads at Q25 with fastp, built clones with MiXCR and kept in-frame beta chains. A single entry per CDR3 protein holds the most common genes and DNA from its merged rows. In all, the sample holds about 57,000 distinct CDR3 sequences, and roughly 14% of those were seen once. The top ten constitute more than 25% of the sample. Material for sequencing was blood, either unsorted or a sorted T cell fraction (not recorded which). All receptors derive from a human donor who was either an allogeneic HSCT recipient or a stem cell or donor lymphocyte infusion donor (not recorded which). It is not recorded whose cells these are; they may come from a transplant donor.

V usage is TRBV5-1 and J usage is TRBJ2-7, with D uncertain. CDR1 is SGHRS, CDR2 YFSETQ, per germline. V lost 4 bases, J lost 5 bases, and 10 bases lay in between. The CDR3 is 12 amino acids. The CDR3 bases are TGCGCCAGCAGCGAATCGTCGGACGAGCAGTACTTC. Translation gives CASSESSDEQYF.

This clonotype was picked up a small number of times. This chain links TRBV3-1 with TRBJ2-3; D gene uncertain. Per germline, CDR1 LGHDT and CDR2 YNNKEL (reference sequence). The V gene lost 1 base and the J gene lost 14 bases, with 13 bases spanning the gap. This CDR3 is 12 amino acids long. The CDR3 spells CASSQGRRPGYF. In DNA, the CDR3 is TGTGCCAGCAGCCAAGGAAGGCGACCGGGGTATTTT.

A remark on this clonotype: A read error is possible here, since a much larger clone lies one base away. The chain combines TRBV10-3 with TRBJ2-2; D remains unclear. The CDR3 is made up of 11 amino acids. Trimming removed 10 bases from V and 10 bases from J, with 13 bases in between. Looked up from germline, CDR1 is ENHRY and CDR2 is SYGVKD. The CDR3 reads CATRTVEELFF. CDR3 sequence (DNA): TGTGCCACCCGAACTGTGGAGGAGCTGTTTTTT.

This chain connects TRBV5-1 to TRBJ2-5; TRBD2 matches 8 bases. CDR3 length: 16 amino acids. Unmatched junction bases numbered 11, after V lost 2 bases and J lost 5 bases. CDR1 and CDR2 (germline): SGHRS, YFSETQ. CDR3 sequence: CASSFNLPGGGETQYF. CDR3 DNA sequence: TGCGCCAGCAGCTTCAATCTCCCCGGCGGGGGGGAGACCCAGTACTTC.

This clonotype has a handful of counts. The chain recombines TRBV11-3 with TRBJ1-1; D gene unclear. The CDR3 sequence is 17 residues long. V gave up 3 bases and J gave up 1 base, with 18 bases separating them. Germline loops: CDR1 SGHNT, CDR2 YENEEA. In DNA, the CDR3 is TGTGCCAGCAGCTTGACTTTTCCCACCACTTGGAACACTGAAGCTTTCTTT. This sequence encodes CASSLTFPTTWNTEAFF.